These 13 T cell receptor beta chains were all obtained from the same sample, sequenced in a study of CD8 T cells in ankylosing spondylitis. TCRdb ran MiXCR on the 5' RACE reads and lists one entry per CDR3 protein. This table has about 200,000 distinct CDR3 sequences, roughly 13% appearing once. What was sequenced was blood, either unsorted or a sorted T cell fraction (not recorded which). These receptors were collected from a male donor with ankylosing spondylitis or in good health (not recorded which).

The chain couples TRBV18 to TRBJ1-2; tentatively, D is TRBD1 (6 bases). CDR1 and CDR2 (germline): KGHSH, LQKENI. Trimming shortened V by 2 bases and J by 1 base, and 14 bases separated the two germline ends. This CDR3 has 16 residues. CDR3 DNA: TGTGCCAGCTCACCAAATCCAGGGGAAATTAACTATGGCTACACCTTC. Amino acid sequence: CASSPNPGEINYGYTF.

This clonotype occurred a few times. The rearrangement uses TRBV5-1 and TRBJ2-1; unclear D gene. Germline values: CDR1 SGHRS, CDR2 YFSETQ. V was pared by 2 bases and J by 2 bases, with 8 bases between. The CDR3 consists of 14 residues. The CDR3 sequence is CASSFNAPYNEQFF. As DNA, the CDR3 is TGCGCCAGCAGCTTCAATGCGCCCTACAATGAGCAGTTCTTC.

This clonotype was picked up many times. V gene TRBV6-5 combines with J gene TRBJ2-1; TRBD2 aligns across 9 bases. There are 16 residues in the CDR3. Losses at the gene ends were 0 bases for V and 12 bases for J; bases not matched to a gene: 12. The germline V gene encodes CDR1 MNHEY and CDR2 SVGAGI. DNA of the CDR3: TGTGCCAGCAGTTACTCGCCTGGGACTAGCTCAGGGGTGCAGTTCTTC. Translation gives CASSYSPGTSSGVQFF.

The chain is built from TRBV4-1 and TRBJ2-2; D call uncertain. CDR1 is MGHRA, CDR2 YSYEKL, per germline. The CDR3 is 14 amino acids. V was clipped by 6 bases and J by 4 bases, with 12 bases between them. The CDR3 coding sequence is TGCGCCAGCAGGTGGTTAAAGGGCACCGGGGAGCTGTTTTTT. It yields the protein CASRWLKGTGELFF.

This clonotype was found a few times. This chain links TRBV24-1 with TRBJ2-5, with 8 nucleotides matching TRBD2. This CDR3 is built from 13 residues. From germline, CDR1 is KGHDR and CDR2 SFDVKD. V shed 0 bases and J 9 bases; nucleotides not matched to a gene: 2. DNA for the CDR3: TGTGCCACCAGTGATTTGCCGGGGGGGCCCCAGTACTTC. Translated: CATSDLPGGPQYF.

Points on this clonotype: An end of the junction does not agree with germline; a read error may underlie this. The rearrangement links TRBV5-6 to TRBJ1-1; D remains unclear. Per germline, CDR1 SGHDT and CDR2 YYEEEE. The length of the CDR3 is 14 residues. The DNA for the CDR3 is TGTGCCAGCAGCTTGGTAGGGATGAACACTGAAGCTTTTTTT. Its translation: CASSLVGMNTEAFF.

The rearrangement joins TRBV12-3 or TRBV12-4 to TRBJ2-5, with D uncertain. V gave up 4 bases and J gave up 5 bases, with 14 bases separating them. This CDR3 spans 14 amino acids. Here the CDR3 DNA reads TGTGCCAGCAGTTGGGGTAGTCCCCAGGAGACCCAGTACTTC. It yields the protein CASSWGSPQETQYF.

The table lists this clonotype with many counts. A read error may account for a junction end that differs from germline. The chain links TRBV12-3 or TRBV12-4 to TRBJ2-7, with a possible D match to TRBD2 (6 bases). The CDR3 totals 15 residues. The DNA of the CDR3 is TGTGCAAGCAGTTTAGGCTGGACGGGGGACTACGAGCAGTACTTC. This translates into CASSLGWTGDYEQYF.

The V and J genes are TRBV12-3 or TRBV12-4 and TRBJ1-3; the match to TRBD1 covers 8 bases. V shed 6 bases, J shed 2 bases, and the junction held 6 bases outside the gene matches. CDR3 size: 15 residues. The CDR3 reads CASSRTGIAGNTIYF. The DNA for the CDR3 is TGTGCCAGCAGCCGGACAGGGATAGCTGGAAACACCATATATTTT.

V gene TRBV5-4 combines with J gene TRBJ2-3; 9 bases are a match to TRBD1. V was pared by 4 bases and J by 2 bases, with 8 bases of the junction left unmatched. This CDR3 spans 16 amino acids. Germline V gene lookup returns CDR1 SGHNT and CDR2 YYREEE (reference sequence). CDR3 DNA: TGTGCCAGCAGCCCCCGGGACAGGGCTGACACAGATACGCAGTATTTT. Its protein is CASSPRDRADTDTQYF.

This clonotype was recorded a few times. The J gene is TRBJ1-1, the V gene TRBV6-1; D may be TRBD1 (5 bases). CDR1 and CDR2 from the germline V gene are MNHNS and SASEGT. This CDR3 is 13 amino acids long. V lost 5 bases, J lost 5 bases, and 12 bases lay in between. DNA of the CDR3: TGTGCCAGCAGTCCCGGGACGATTACTGAAGCTTTCTTT. Amino acid sequence: CASSPGTITEAFF.

The V and J genes are TRBV6-2 or TRBV6-3 and TRBJ1-1; D gene ambiguous. The V and J ends lost 2 bases and 3 bases respectively, with 4 bases between them. The CDR3 is 12 residues long. Germline assignment: CDR1 MNHEY and CDR2 SVGEGT. The CDR3 reads CASSYPDTEAFF. The CDR3 nucleotides are TGTGCCAGCAGTTACCCGGACACTGAAGCTTTCTTT.

This rearrangement joins TRBV6-5 to TRBJ1-1; D unclear. This CDR3 has 15 amino acids. V lost 2 bases, J lost 4 bases, and 14 bases lay in between. The germline gives CDR1 MNHEY, CDR2 SVGAGI. The DNA of the CDR3 is TGTGCCAGCAGTTACACCCCCGTCGGCGGCACTGAAGCTTTCTTT. Protein sequence: CASSYTPVGGTEAFF.